These 3 T cell receptor beta chains were all obtained from the same sample, sequenced in a study of beta chain features in type 1 diabetes. The study's findings and limits: All four CD4+ subsets from Type 1 diabetes patients carried moderately but significantly shorter TCRB CDR3s.

Which antigens these TCRs recognize remains unknown. Expressed TCRB transcripts were sequenced because the isolated RNA had all been reverse transcribed beforehand. TCRdb keeps only in-frame clones here, not all; method: immunoSEQ multiplex PCR. This sample yields about 340,000 clones, of which roughly 12% are seen a single time; approximately 0.016% belongs to the top ten. The sequenced sample was naive CD4+ T cells from blood. The receptors come from a woman in her late teens or twenties with type 1 diabetes.

This clone came up a few times. The rearrangement joins TRBV9 to TRBJ2-2, with D perhaps TRBD2 (6 bases). The CDR3 spans 14 residues. Looked up from germline, CDR1 is SGDLS and CDR2 is YYNGEE. Trimming removed 4 bases from V and 6 bases from J, with 13 bases in between. CDR3 nucleotide sequence: TGTGCCAGCAGCCCAAGTCCTAGCGCCGGGGAGCTGTTTTTT. It specifies CASSPSPSAGELFF. Together with reference TRBV9 and TRBJ2-2, the CDR3 gives the full variable domain: DSGVTQTPKHLITATGQRVTLRCSPRSGDLSVYWYQQSLDQGLQFLIQYYNGEERAKGNILERFSAQQFPDLHSELNLSSLELGDSALYFCASSPSPSAGELFFGEGSRLTVL.

This rearrangement joins TRBV10-3 to TRBJ2-3, with D perhaps TRBD2 (6 bases). The V end was cut by 4 bases, the J end by 2 bases, with 13 bases between. Germline lookup yields CDR1 ENHRY and CDR2 SYGVKD. The CDR3 spans 15 residues. The CDR3 region is CAISASSVFTDTQYF. CDR3 in DNA: TGTGCCATCAGTGCCTCTAGCGTCTTCACAGATACGCAGTATTTT.

This chain links TRBV2 with TRBJ2-5; D is possibly TRBD1 (8 bases). V gave up 6 bases and J gave up 5 bases, with 16 bases separating them. This CDR3 is built from 14 residues. Germline assignment: CDR1 SNHLY and CDR2 FYNNEI. The CDR3: CASRPQGGGETQYF. CDR3 sequence (DNA): TGTGCCAGCAGGCCACAGGGGGGAGGGGAGACCCAGTACTTC.